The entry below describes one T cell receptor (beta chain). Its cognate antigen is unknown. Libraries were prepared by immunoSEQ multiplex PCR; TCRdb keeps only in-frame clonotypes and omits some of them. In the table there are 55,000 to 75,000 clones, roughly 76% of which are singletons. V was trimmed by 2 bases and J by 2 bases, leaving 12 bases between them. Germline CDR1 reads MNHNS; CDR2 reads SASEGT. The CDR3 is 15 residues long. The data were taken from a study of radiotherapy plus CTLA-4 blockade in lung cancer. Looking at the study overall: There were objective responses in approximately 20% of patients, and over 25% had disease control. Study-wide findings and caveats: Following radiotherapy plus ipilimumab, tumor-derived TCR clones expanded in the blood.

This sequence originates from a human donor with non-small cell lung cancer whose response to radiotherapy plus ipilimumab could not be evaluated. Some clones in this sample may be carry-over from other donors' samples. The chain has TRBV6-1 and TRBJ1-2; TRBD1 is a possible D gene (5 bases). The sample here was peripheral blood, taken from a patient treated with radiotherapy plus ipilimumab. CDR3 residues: CASSERTGKNYGYTF. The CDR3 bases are TGTGCCAGCAGTGAAAGAACAGGAAAAAACTATGGCTACACCTTC.